What follows are 4 T cell receptor beta chains derived from one specimen sequenced in a study of blood T cell repertoires in COVID-19. Here immunoSEQ multiplex PCR was the method, and the copy in TCRdb shows in-frame clones only, minus some. There are around 100,000 clones in the sample; over 75% occur only once, and 5.5% to 6.5% lies in the top ten. The sequenced sample consisted of peripheral blood. All receptors come from a woman aged 55 to 70 with acute or convalescent COVID-19.

This chain joins TRBV9 and TRBJ2-1; 9 nucleotides agree with TRBD2. Trimming removed 0 bases from V and 9 bases from J; junction bases left unmatched: 10. The germline CDR1 and CDR2 sequences are SGDLS and YYNGEE. The CDR3 sequence is 16 residues long. The CDR3 here is CASSVEGGGRASEQFF. CDR3 in DNA: TGTGCCAGCAGCGTAGAAGGGGGCGGGAGGGCCAGTGAGCAGTTCTTC. Full variable domain (rest looked up from reference TRBV9 and TRBJ2-1): DSGVTQTPKHLITATGQRVTLRCSPRSGDLSVYWYQQSLDQGLQFLIQYYNGEERAKGNILERFSAQQFPDLHSELNLSSLELGDSALYFCASSVEGGGRASEQFFGPGTRLTVL.

The chain has TRBV6-1 and TRBJ1-5, with TRBD1 matching over 7 bases. Germline CDR1 MNHNS, CDR2 SASEGT. J lost 6 bases, V lost 2 bases, and 4 bases had no gene match. The CDR3 totals 14 residues. The CDR3 sequence: CASSEITGVQPQHF. The CDR3 DNA is TGTGCCAGCAGTGAAATTACAGGGGTTCAGCCCCAGCATTTT.

The V call is TRBV25-1, the J call TRBJ2-7; 7 bases agree with TRBD2. The CDR3 is 14 residues long. The germline gives CDR1 MGHDK, CDR2 SYGVNS. The ends lost 6 bases at V and 4 bases at J; junction bases unmatched: 9. The CDR3 DNA is TGTGCCAGCAGACCTAGCGGTCTGGGGTACGAGCAGTACTTC. Amino acids: CASRPSGLGYEQYF.

Comment on this clone: Within the sample, other DNA sequences also encode this same CDR3. The rearrangement uses TRBV3-1 (or the pseudogene TRBV3-2) and TRBJ2-5; 7 nucleotides match TRBD2. The V segment lost 0 bases and the J segment 2 bases; nucleotides outside the gene matches: 3. This CDR3 has 15 residues. Germline-derived CDR1 and CDR2 are LGHDT and YNNKEL (reference sequence). CDR3 DNA: TGTGCCAGCAGCCAAGACTGGCGGGGGCAAGAGACCCAGTACTTC. Amino acids: CASSQDWRGQETQYF.